Listed below are T cell receptor beta chains from one sample, sequenced in a study of T cell repertoires in cytomegalovirus infection. TCRdb independently ran MiXCR on the reads; one entry per CDR3 protein. Here the sample spans approximately 990,000 distinct CDR3 sequences, 31% being singletons. The antigens of these receptors remain unknown. The material sequenced was cultured CD8+ T cells from PBMCs, taken from culture after CMV antigen stimulation. The receptor source for this set is a human donor in good health (CMV status not recorded). Some clones in this sample may be carry-over from other donors' samples. CDR3s include the opening cysteine and the closing phenylalanine or tryptophan. Each record gives: D gene, V gene, clone size, J gene, CDR3 DNA, CDR3 protein. A D gene is named only where the DNA matches it firmly. The size field is filled for only some rows; it gives once, few, many or a size class.

NA	TRBV6-5	NA	TRBJ1-5	TGTGCCAGCAGCCCCACAGAGAGGGGAAATCAGCCCCAGCATTTT	CASSPTERGNQPQHF
NA	TRBV29-1	NA	TRBJ2-2	TGCAGTGTGACGGGGGGCGAAGGAGGGGAGCTGTTTTTT	CSVTGGEGGELFF
TRBD1	TRBV12-3/TRBV12-4	few	TRBJ1-1	TGTGCCAGCAGTGAGGGACAGGGGGGGTACACTGAAGCTTTCTTT	CASSEGQGGYTEAFF
NA	TRBV12-3/TRBV12-4	few	TRBJ2-5	TGTGCCAGCAGTTTTTGGATATCTCAAATCGCCGGAATCCTCGATTCGAAATACAAAGAGACCCAGTACTTC	CASSFWISQIAGILDSKYKETQYF
NA	TRBV6-1	few	TRBJ2-6	TGTGCCAGCAGGGAAGGACTTGTCGACACCTCTGGGGCCAACGTCCTGACTTTC	CASREGLVDTSGANVLTF
NA	TRBV24-1	many	TRBJ1-5	TGTGCCACCAGTGGTGGCGGCAGCCAAGAGTTTAGCAATCAGCCCCAGCATTTT	CATSGGGSQEFSNQPQHF
NA	TRBV5-1	few	TRBJ2-3	TGCGCCAGCAGCTCCCCTACGCGGAGGACAGATACGCAGTATTTT	CASSSPTRRTDTQYF
TRBD1	TRBV7-8	NA	TRBJ1-6	TGTGCCAGCAGCTTAGAGACAGGGGGCTCTCATAATTCACCCCTCCACTTT	CASSLETGGSHNSPLHF
TRBD1	TRBV27	few	TRBJ2-1	TGTGCCAGCACAGTTTTAGAGGGGGCAACGGATCAGTTCTTC	CASTVLEGATDQFF
NA	TRBV27	NA	TRBJ2-1	TGTGCCAGCAGTCACCATAGGTCCACAAATGAGCAGTTCTTC	CASSHHRSTNEQFF
NA	TRBV15	NA	TRBJ1-2	TGTGCCACCAGCGCGGGAGGGTTTGACACCTTC	CATSAGGFDTF
NA	TRBV15	NA	TRBJ2-2	TGTGCCACCAGCAGAGAATTGGTCGGGGAGCTGTTTTTT	CATSRELVGELFF
NA	TRBV27	NA	TRBJ1-1	TGTGCCAGCAACCGGCAAGGCTGGGGGACTGAAGCTTTCTTT	CASNRQGWGTEAFF
NA	TRBV7-9	once	TRBJ2-7	TGTGCCAGCAGCTTACCATCGTTGCCCTACGAGCAGTACTTC	CASSLPSLPYEQYF
NA	TRBV7-9	few	TRBJ1-6	TGTGCCAGCAGCCCGGATGCGAGCTCCTATAATTCACCCCTCCACTTT	CASSPDASSYNSPLHF
TRBD2	TRBV7-9	few	TRBJ2-3	TGTGCCAGCAGCGGAGAGCAGCGGGAGGAATCTAGCACAGATACGCAGTATTTT	CASSGEQREESSTDTQYF
NA	TRBV15	NA	TRBJ2-1	TGTGCCACCAGCAGAGGGACCCAGGGGCCCCATTACAATGAGCAGTTCTTC	CATSRGTQGPHYNEQFF
NA	TRBV19	once	TRBJ1-3	TGTGCCAGTAGTATGGATTTCCTAAGCTCTGGAAACACCATATATTTT	CASSMDFLSSGNTIYF
TRBD1	TRBV7-8	many	TRBJ2-5	TGTGCCAGCAGCTTTCCCGGGACAGGAATCTTAGGTGAAGAGACCCAGTACTTC	CASSFPGTGILGEETQYF
NA	TRBV12-3/TRBV12-4	NA	TRBJ2-1	TGTGCCAGCACTTATGGGGGCAATGAGCAGTTCTTC	CASTYGGNEQFF
NA	TRBV9	NA	TRBJ2-7	TGTGCCAGCAGCGTTTTCCGGGACGCCTCCTACGAGCAGTACTTC	CASSVFRDASYEQYF
NA	TRBV12-3/TRBV12-4	many	TRBJ1-1	TGTGCCAGCAGTTTATACCAGAACACTGAAGCTTTCTTT	CASSLYQNTEAFF
NA	TRBV7-4	many	TRBJ2-3	TGTGCCAGCAGTCCCGATGGGGGCACAGATACGCAGTATTTT	CASSPDGGTDTQYF
TRBD2	TRBV10-3	NA	TRBJ2-1	TGTGCCATCAGTGAGCCGGGGGGTCGGGAGGTGAATGAGCAGTTCTTC	CAISEPGGREVNEQFF
TRBD2	TRBV27	NA	TRBJ2-5	TGTGCCAGCAGTTTAAAAGCGGGGGGCCAAGAGACCCAGTACTTC	CASSLKAGGQETQYF
NA	TRBV4-2	few	TRBJ1-5	TGTGCCAGCAGCCCCATACAGGATAGCAATCAGCCCCAGCATTTT	CASSPIQDSNQPQHF
TRBD1	TRBV13	few	TRBJ1-2	TGTGCCAGCCCCACCCAGCTTGGGACAGGGGGCGCGAGTGGCTACACCTTC	CASPTQLGTGGASGYTF
TRBD1	TRBV19	NA	TRBJ1-5	TGTGCCAGTCGTAACAGGGGGATGAACCAGCCCCAGCATTTT	CASRNRGMNQPQHF
TRBD2	TRBV11-2	NA	TRBJ2-1	TGTGCCAACAGCCCTCTAGCGGGGGGGCTGGATGAGCAGTTCTTC	CANSPLAGGLDEQFF
NA	TRBV19	few	TRBJ1-1	TGTGCCAGTAGTATCGGTGGGGGGCTCGACACTGAAGCTTTCTTT	CASSIGGGLDTEAFF
NA	TRBV7-9	many	TRBJ2-1	TGTGCCAGCAGCATTGGACATTACAATGAGCAGTTCTTC	CASSIGHYNEQFF
NA	TRBV7-2	many	TRBJ2-7	TGTGCCAGCGCTAACTACGAGCAGTACTTC	CASANYEQYF
NA	TRBV6-6	few	TRBJ2-1	TGTGCCAGCAGTTATCCAGGTGAGGGGTACAATGAGCAGTTCTTC	CASSYPGEGYNEQFF
NA	TRBV5-8	once	TRBJ2-2	TGTGCCAGCAGCTTGGCCCCCAGGGAGTGGAAAGCTGCGAACACCGGGGAGCTGTTTTTT	CASSLAPREWKAANTGELFF
NA	TRBV2	NA	TRBJ1-1	TGTGCCAGCCCGAATAATTGGGGCCACACTGAAGCTTTCTTT	CASPNNWGHTEAFF
TRBD1	TRBV12-3/TRBV12-4	NA	TRBJ2-3	TGTGCCAACAGTCTCACCCGGACAGGGACGGGCACAGATACGCAGTATTTT	CANSLTRTGTGTDTQYF
NA	TRBV7-2	many	TRBJ2-3	TGTGCCAGCAGCTTAAATCGCGCAGATACGCAGTATTTT	CASSLNRADTQYF
NA	TRBV2	once	TRBJ1-3	TGTGCCAGCAGCCAGCCCGGGAGGAGGTCAGGAAACACCATATATTTT	CASSQPGRRSGNTIYF
NA	TRBV20-1	few	TRBJ1-5	TGCAGTGCTAGACCTCGGGGGAGCAATCAGCCCCAGCATTTT	CSARPRGSNQPQHF
NA	TRBV10-3	many	TRBJ1-1	TGTGCCATCAGTGAGGATCAATGGGGATCAGAAGCTTTCTTT	CAISEDQWGSEAFF